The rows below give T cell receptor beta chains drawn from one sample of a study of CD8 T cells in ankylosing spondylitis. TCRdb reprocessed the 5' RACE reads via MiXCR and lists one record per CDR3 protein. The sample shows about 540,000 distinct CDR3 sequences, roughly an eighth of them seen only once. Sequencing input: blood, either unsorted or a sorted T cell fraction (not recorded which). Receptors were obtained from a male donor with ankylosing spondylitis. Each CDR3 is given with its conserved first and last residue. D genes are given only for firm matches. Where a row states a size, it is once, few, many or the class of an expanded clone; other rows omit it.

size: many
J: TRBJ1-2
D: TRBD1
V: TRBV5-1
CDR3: CASSVGTGYYGYTF
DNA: TGCGCCAGCAGCGTCGGGACAGGGTACTATGGCTACACCTTC

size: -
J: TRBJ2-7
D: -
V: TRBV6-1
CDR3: CASSEVGGGPYEQYF
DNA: TGTGCCAGCAGTGAAGTCGGGGGAGGACCCTACGAGCAGTACTTC

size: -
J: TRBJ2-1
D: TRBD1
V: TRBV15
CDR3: CATSRITGGRQSEQFF
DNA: TGTGCCACCAGCAGAATTACAGGGGGCCGCCAGTCGGAGCAGTTCTTC

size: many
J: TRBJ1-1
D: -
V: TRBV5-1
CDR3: CASSLRVDTEAFF
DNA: TGCGCCAGCAGCTTGAGGGTGGACACTGAAGCTTTCTTT

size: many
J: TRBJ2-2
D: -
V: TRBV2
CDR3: CASTKEMDTGELFF
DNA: TGTGCCAGCACGAAGGAGATGGACACCGGGGAGCTGTTTTTT

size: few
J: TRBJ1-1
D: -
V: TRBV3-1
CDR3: CASSRTVQSTEAFF
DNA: TGTGCCAGCAGCCGGACAGTTCAATCCACTGAAGCTTTCTTT

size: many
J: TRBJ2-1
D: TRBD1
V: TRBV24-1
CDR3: CATSDPGQGSGDEQFF
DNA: TGTGCCACCAGTGACCCGGGACAGGGGTCAGGGGATGAGCAGTTCTTC

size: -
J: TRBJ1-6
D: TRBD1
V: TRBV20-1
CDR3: CSAPHGQDYNSPLHF
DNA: TGCAGTGCTCCTCACGGACAGGATTATAATTCACCCCTCCACTTT

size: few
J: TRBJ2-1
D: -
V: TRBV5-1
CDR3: CASWGGNEQFF
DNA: TGCGCCAGCTGGGGCGGCAATGAGCAGTTCTTC

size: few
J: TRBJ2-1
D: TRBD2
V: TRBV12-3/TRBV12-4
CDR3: CASSPRFTSGGYNEQFF
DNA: TGTGCCAGCAGTCCCCGTTTCACCAGCGGGGGGTACAATGAGCAGTTCTTC

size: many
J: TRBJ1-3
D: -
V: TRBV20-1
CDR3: CSATGTQPGNTIYF
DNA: TGCAGTGCTACAGGGACCCAGCCCGGAAACACCATATATTTT

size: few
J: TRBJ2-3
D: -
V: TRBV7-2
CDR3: CASSLRGETTDTQYF
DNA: TGTGCCAGCAGCTTAAGGGGGGAGACCACAGATACGCAGTATTTT

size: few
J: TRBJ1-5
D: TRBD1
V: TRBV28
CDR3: CASTPGGVYQPQHF
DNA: TGTGCCAGCACTCCAGGGGGCGTCTATCAGCCCCAGCATTTT

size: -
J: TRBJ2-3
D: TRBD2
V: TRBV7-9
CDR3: CASSLLAGYTDTQYF
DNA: TGTGCCAGCAGCCTCCTAGCGGGATACACAGATACGCAGTATTTT

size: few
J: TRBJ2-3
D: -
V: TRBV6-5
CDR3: CASSYSRGEDTQYF
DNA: TGTGCCAGCAGTTACAGTCGGGGCGAAGATACGCAGTATTTT

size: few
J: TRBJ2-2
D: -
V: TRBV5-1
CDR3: CASRILRGNTGELFF
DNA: TGCGCCAGCAGGATCCTGAGGGGGAACACCGGGGAGCTGTTTTTT

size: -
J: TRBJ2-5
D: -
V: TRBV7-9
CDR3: CASSFPRGTQYF
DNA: TGTGCCAGCAGCTTTCCCCGTGGGACCCAGTACTTC